This record looks at one T cell receptor beta chain sequence and its context. These data belong to a study of T cell changes during pregnancy in multiple sclerosis. Looked up from germline, CDR1 is SGHDN and CDR2 is FVKESK. The CDR3 covers 14 residues. V lost 2 bases to trimming and J lost 8 bases, with 15 bases between them. The table came from immunoSEQ multiplex PCR; TCRdb's copy has only in-frame clones and leaves some out. Of 55,000 or so clones in the sample, over 80% were seen once. The source was CD4+ T cells from peripheral blood mononuclear cells, collected after pregnancy. The sequence was collected from a female donor with multiple sclerosis, enrolled in a pregnancy study. The V and J genes are TRBV14 and TRBJ1-2; the D gene is possibly TRBD1 (5 bases). The CDR3 reads CASSQHIQGGGYTF. The CDR3, as DNA: TGTGCCAGCAGCCAACATATCCAGGGTGGCGGCTACACCTTC.